Following are 3 T cell receptor beta chains from one sample sequenced in a study of T cell repertoires in cytomegalovirus infection. Their antigens are not known. TCRdb fed the reads into MiXCR, producing one record per CDR3 protein. The sample has about 220,000 distinct CDR3 sequences, 35% to 40% seen once. The sample here was CD8+ T cells from cultured PBMCs, taken from culture after CMV antigen stimulation. The receptors here all came from a human donor in good health (CMV status not recorded). Some clones in this sample may be carry-over from other donors' samples.

The chain uses TRBV12-3 or TRBV12-4 and TRBJ1-2, with 9 bases that match TRBD1. The CDR3 is made up of 14 amino acids. J was trimmed by 7 bases and V by 7 bases; bases with no gene match: 10. CDR3 DNA: TGTGCCAGCATGAGGGACAGGGACAGCGGTGGCTACACCTTC. It encodes CASMRDRDSGGYTF.

This clonotype was seen a few times. V gene TRBV7-8 combines with J gene TRBJ1-1; D is perhaps TRBD1 (5 bases). Trimming took off 5 bases at V and 2 bases at J, with 9 bases between the two ends. Germline values: CDR1 SGHVS, CDR2 FQNEAQ. CDR3 size: 13 residues. The CDR3 DNA reads TGTGCCAGCAGCCCTGACAGTAACACTGAAGCTTTCTTT. Encoded protein: CASSPDSNTEAFF.

On this clonotype itself: As the CDR3 is not closed by the conserved phenylalanine or tryptophan, this likely results from a read error. The chain employs TRBV28 and TRBJ2-1; possibly TRBD2 for D (6 bases). Per germline, CDR1 MDHEN and CDR2 SYDVKM. The CDR3 is made up of 14 amino acids. Trimming shortened V by 3 bases and J by 4 bases, and 10 bases separated the two germline ends. DNA for the CDR3: TGTGCCAGCAGTTTTGTGCGGGATTACAATGAGCAGTTCCTC. This encodes CASSFVRDYNEQFL.